This entry features one TCR beta chain sequence. The antigen is unknown. The data derive from a study of T cell responses to AZD1222 COVID-19 vaccine. Study-wide results and limits: The study sampled repertoires only after the peak T cell response. Females outnumbered males among donors, who were mostly white British; clonal diversity was possibly underestimated.

The germline gives CDR1 SGHRS, CDR2 YFSETQ. The CDR3 is made up of 16 amino acids. V dropped 5 bases and J dropped 0; count of bases not matched to a gene: 8. Using immunoSEQ multiplex PCR, the repertoire was profiled, and TCRdb retains in-frame clones only, with some absent. This sample yields nearly 90,000 clones, of which approximately 86% are seen a single time; about 9.3% belongs to the top ten. V is TRBV5-1 and J is TRBJ2-3; TRBD2 agrees at 8 bases. The origin of this receptor is an adult in good health. The sample here was peripheral blood, taken on day 0 of MenACWY control vaccination. CDR3 DNA sequence: TGCGCCAGCAGAACTAGCGGAGCTTCTAGCACAGATACGCAGTATTTT. This gives the protein CASRTSGASSTDTQYF. The entire variable domain, with the rest obtained from reference TRBV5-1 and TRBJ2-3, is as follows: KAGVTQTPRYLIKTRGQQVTLSCSPISGHRSVSWYQQTPGQGLQFLFEYFSETQRNKGNFPGRFSGRQFSNSRSEMNVSTLELGDSALYLCASRTSGASSTDTQYFGPGTRLTVL.